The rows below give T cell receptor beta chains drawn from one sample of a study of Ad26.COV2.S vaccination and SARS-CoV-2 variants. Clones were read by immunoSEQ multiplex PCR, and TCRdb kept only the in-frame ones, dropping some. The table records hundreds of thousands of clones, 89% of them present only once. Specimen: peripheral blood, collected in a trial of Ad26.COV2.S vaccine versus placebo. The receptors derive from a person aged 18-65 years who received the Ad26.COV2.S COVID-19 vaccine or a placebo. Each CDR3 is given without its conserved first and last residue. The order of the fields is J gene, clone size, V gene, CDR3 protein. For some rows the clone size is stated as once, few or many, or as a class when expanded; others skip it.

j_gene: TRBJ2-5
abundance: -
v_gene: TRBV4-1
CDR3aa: ASSRGEGSETQY

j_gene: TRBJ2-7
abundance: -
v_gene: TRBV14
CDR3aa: ASSQTGTGEQY

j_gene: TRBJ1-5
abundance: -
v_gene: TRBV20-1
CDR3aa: SAIEEDDQPQH

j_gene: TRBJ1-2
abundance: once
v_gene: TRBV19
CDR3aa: ASSIDWDREDNYGYT

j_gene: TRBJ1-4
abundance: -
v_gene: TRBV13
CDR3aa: ASSQQGFGEKLF

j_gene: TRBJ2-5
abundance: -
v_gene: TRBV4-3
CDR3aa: ASSQETGHRMETQY

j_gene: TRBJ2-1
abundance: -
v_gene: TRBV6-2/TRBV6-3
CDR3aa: ASSLDRYSEQF

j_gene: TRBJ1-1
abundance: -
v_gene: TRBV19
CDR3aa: ASSIGRDSEAF

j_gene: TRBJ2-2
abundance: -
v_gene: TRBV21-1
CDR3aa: ASSHLEGTVPRRNTGELF

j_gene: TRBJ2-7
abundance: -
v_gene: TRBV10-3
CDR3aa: AISESGRIYEQY

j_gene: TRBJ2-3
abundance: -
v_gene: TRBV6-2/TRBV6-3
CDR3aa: ASSTRGGADTQY

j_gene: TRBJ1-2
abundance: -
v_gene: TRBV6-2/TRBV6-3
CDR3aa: ASSYEQYGYT

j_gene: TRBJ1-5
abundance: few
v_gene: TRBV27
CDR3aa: ASSSPRGPQH

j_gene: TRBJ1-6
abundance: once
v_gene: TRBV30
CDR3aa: ARVRGPGRDNNSPLH

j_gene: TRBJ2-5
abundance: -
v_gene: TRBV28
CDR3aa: ASREPATQETQY

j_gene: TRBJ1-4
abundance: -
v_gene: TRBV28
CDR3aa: ASRGPNNEKLF

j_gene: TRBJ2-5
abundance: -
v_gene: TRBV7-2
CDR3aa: ASSLWGWGAGDGETQY

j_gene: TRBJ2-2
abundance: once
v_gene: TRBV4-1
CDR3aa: ASSPSFLNTGELF

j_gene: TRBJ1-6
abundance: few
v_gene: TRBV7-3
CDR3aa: ASSSSGLRGSPLH

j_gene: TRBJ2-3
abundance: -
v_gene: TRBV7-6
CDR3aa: ASSRGGSGGRGTDTQY